The present T cell receptor beta chain was sequenced within a study of T cell responses to AZD1222 COVID-19 vaccine. As regards this clone: Its antigen is not identified.

Germline CDR1 SGHTA, CDR2 FQGNSA. The ends lost 5 bases at V and 4 bases at J; junction bases unmatched: 11. The CDR3 covers 17 residues. TCRdb's copy holds only in-frame clones and misses some; the assay was immunoSEQ multiplex PCR. The table includes roughly 120,000 clones, less than 95% detected once. Study results and limitations: Baseline serostatus was positive in only a handful of AZD1222 recipients. Dominant CD4 TCR responses targeted spike regions 160-218 and 743-854.

The sample consisted of peripheral blood, taken on day 0 of AZD1222 vaccination. This rearrangement joins TRBV7-2 to TRBJ2-2; 9 nucleotides match TRBD1. The source is an adult in good health. The CDR3 loop is CASSTSGDRASTGELFF. In DNA form, the CDR3 reads TGTGCCAGCAGCACCTCCGGGGACAGGGCGAGCACCGGGGAGCTGTTTTTT.